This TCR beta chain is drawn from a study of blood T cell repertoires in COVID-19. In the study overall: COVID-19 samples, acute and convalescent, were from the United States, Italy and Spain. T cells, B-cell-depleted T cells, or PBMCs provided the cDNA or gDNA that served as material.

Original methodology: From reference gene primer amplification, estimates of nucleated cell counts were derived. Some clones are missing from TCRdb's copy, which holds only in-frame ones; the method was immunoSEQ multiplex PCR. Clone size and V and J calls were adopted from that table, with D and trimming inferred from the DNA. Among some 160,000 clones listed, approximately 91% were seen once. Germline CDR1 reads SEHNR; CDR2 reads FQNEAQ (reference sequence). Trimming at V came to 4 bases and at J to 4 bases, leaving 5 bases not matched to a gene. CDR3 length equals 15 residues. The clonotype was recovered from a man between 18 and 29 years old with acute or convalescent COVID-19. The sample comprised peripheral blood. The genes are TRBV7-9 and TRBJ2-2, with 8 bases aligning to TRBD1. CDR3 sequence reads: CASSSGQGGTGELFF. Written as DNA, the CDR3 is TGTGCCAGCAGCTCTGGACAGGGAGGCACCGGGGAGCTGTTTTTT.